Below are 4 T cell receptor beta chains sequenced from a single sample in a study of cytomegalovirus exposure and HLA in healthy donors. PCR employed 60 Vbeta and 13 Jbeta primers. Repertoires were generated with immunoSEQ multiplex PCR, while TCRdb's copy carries only in-frame clones and drops some. The table records 100,000 to 150,000 clones, about 71% of them present only once. The source material was PBMCs. Receptors were obtained from a woman in her forties or fifties in good health and CMV-seronegative.

This clone was found a few times. The chain has TRBV28 and TRBJ2-3, with D possibly matching TRBD2 (7 bases). CDR3 length: 15 residues. CDR1 is MDHEN and CDR2 is SYDVKM in the germline V gene. V was shortened by 3 bases and J by 3 bases, with 13 bases between the two germline ends. CDR3 protein: CASSLGGAGTDTQYF. The CDR3 DNA sequence: TGTGCCAGCAGTTTGGGGGGGGCCGGTACAGATACGCAGTATTTT. Combining the CDR3 with reference TRBV28 and TRBJ2-3 gives the whole variable domain DVKVTQSSRYLVKRTGEKVFLECVQDMDHENMFWYRQDPGLGLRLIYFSYDVKMKEKGDIPEGYSVSREKKERFSLILESASTNQTSMYLCASSLGGAGTDTQYFGPGTRLTVL.

The chain employs TRBV7-3 and TRBJ2-1; 7 nucleotides align to TRBD2. The germline V gene encodes CDR1 SGHTA and CDR2 FQGTGA. V dropped 4 bases and J dropped 0; count of bases not matched to a gene: 3. The CDR3 consists of 15 residues. The CDR3 here is CASSWGGSSYNEQFF. CDR3 in DNA: TGTGCCAGCAGCTGGGGGGGTAGCTCCTACAATGAGCAGTTCTTC.

This clone was found once. The CDR3 sequence is CASSNDHRDNRYNEQFF. The CDR3 DNA reads as TGTGCCAGCAGCAACGACCACCGGGACAATCGCTACAATGAGCAGTTCTTC. The chain couples TRBV7-9 to TRBJ2-1; possible D gene TRBD1, 6 bases. V was trimmed by 5 bases and J by 3 bases, leaving 20 bases between them. Germline V gene data show CDR1 as SEHNR and CDR2 as FQNEAQ (reference sequence). This CDR3 comprises 17 residues.

This chain links TRBV5-4 with TRBJ2-7; TRBD2 is a possible D gene (6 bases). V shed 4 bases and J shed 2 bases, with 10 bases lying between them. Germline loops: CDR1 SGHNT, CDR2 YYREEE (reference sequence). This CDR3 comprises 13 residues. The CDR3 loop is CASSLSGPYEQYF. In DNA form, the CDR3 reads TGTGCCAGCAGCCTGAGCGGGCCCTACGAGCAGTACTTC. The variable domain in full, with the rest retrieved from reference TRBV5-4 and TRBJ2-7, is ETGVTQSPTHLIKTRGQQVTLRCSSQSGHNTVSWYQQALGQGPQFIFQYYREEENGRGNFPPRFSGLQFPNYSSELNVNALELDDSALYLCASSLSGPYEQYFGPGTRLTVT.